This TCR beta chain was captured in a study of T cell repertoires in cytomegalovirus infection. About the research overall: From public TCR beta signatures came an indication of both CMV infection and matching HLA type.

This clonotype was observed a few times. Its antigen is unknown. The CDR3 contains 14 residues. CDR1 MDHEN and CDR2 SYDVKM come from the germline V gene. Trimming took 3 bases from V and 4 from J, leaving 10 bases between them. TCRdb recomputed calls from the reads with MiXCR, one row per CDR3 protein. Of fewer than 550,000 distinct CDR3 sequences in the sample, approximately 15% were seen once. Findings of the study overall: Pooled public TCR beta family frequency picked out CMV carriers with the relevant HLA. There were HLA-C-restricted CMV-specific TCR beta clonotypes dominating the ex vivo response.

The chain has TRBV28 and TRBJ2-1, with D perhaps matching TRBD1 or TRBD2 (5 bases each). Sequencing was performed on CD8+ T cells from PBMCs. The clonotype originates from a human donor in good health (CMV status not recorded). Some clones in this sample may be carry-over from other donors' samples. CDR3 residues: CASSLFEGYNEQFF. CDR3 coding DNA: TGTGCCAGCAGTTTGTTCGAGGGGTACAATGAGCAGTTCTTC.